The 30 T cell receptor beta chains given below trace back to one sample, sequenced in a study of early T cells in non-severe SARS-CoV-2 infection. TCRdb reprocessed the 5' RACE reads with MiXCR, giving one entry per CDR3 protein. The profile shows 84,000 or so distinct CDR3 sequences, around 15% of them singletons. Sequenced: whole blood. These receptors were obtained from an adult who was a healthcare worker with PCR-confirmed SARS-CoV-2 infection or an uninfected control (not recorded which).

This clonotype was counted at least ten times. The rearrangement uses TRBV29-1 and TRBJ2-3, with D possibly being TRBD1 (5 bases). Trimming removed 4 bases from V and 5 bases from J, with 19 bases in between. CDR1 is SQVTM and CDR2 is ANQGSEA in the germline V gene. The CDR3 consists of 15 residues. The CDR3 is CSVGSRVISIDTQYF. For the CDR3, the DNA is TGCAGCGTTGGATCCAGGGTGATAAGTATAGATACGCAGTATTTT.

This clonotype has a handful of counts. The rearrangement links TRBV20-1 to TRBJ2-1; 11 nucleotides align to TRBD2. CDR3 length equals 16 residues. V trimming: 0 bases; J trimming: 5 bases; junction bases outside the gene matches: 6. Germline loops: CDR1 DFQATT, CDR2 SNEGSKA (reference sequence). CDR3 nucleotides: TGCAGTGCTAGAGATCTTAGCGGGGGGGACCACAATGAGCAGTTCTTC. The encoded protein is CSARDLSGGDHNEQFF.

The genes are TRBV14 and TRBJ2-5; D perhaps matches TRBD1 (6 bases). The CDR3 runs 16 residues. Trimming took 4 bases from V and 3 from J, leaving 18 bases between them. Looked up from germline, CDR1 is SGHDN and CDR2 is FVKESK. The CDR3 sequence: CASSPRFIGGEETQYF. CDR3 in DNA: TGTGCCAGCAGCCCCAGGTTCATAGGGGGAGAAGAGACCCAGTACTTC.

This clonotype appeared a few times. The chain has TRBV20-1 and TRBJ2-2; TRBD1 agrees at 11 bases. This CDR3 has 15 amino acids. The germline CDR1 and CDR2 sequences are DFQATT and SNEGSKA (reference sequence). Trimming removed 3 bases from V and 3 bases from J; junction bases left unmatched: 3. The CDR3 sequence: CSAREGQGDTGELFF. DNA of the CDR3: TGCAGTGCTAGGGAGGGACAGGGGGACACCGGGGAGCTGTTTTTT.

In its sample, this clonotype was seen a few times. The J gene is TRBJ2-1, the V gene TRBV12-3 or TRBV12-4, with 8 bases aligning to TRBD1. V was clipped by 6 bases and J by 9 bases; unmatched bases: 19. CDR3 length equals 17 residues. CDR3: CASSNIAGTGVVGEQFF. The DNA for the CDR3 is TGTGCCAGCAGCAACATTGCCGGGACAGGTGTCGTAGGTGAGCAGTTCTTC.

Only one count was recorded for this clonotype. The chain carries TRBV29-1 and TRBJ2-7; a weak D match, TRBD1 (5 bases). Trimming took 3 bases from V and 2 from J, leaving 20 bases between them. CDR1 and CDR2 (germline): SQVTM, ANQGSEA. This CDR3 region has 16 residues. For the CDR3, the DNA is TGCAGCGTTGATGTGGCAGAAGAAGGGGTTCCCTACGAGCAGTACTTC. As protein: CSVDVAEEGVPYEQYF.

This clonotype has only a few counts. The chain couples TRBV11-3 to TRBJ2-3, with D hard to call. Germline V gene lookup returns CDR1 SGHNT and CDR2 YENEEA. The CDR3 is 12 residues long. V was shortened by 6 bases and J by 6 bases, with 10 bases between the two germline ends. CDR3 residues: CASSGVSDTQYF. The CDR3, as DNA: TGTGCCAGCAGTGGTGTTTCGGATACGCAGTATTTT.

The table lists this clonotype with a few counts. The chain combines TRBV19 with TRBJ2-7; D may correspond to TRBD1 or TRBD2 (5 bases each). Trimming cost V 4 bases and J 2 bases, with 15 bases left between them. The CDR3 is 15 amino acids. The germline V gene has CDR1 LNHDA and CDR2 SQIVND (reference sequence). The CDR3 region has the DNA TGTGCCAGTAGTACCGGGACCGACCTCCCCTACGAGCAGTACTTC. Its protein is CASSTGTDLPYEQYF.

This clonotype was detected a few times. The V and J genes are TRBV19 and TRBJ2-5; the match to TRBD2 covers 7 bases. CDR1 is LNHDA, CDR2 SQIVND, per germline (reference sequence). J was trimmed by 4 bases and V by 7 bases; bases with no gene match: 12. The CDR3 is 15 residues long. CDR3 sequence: CASTVAGRGRETQYF. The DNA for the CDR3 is TGTGCCAGTACGGTAGCGGGCCGGGGGAGAGAGACCCAGTACTTC.

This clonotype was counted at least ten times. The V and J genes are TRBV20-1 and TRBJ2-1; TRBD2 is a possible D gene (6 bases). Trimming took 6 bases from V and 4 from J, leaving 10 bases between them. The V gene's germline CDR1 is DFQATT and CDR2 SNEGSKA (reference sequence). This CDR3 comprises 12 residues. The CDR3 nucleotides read TGCAGTGCATCCGGGACTTACAATGAGCAGTTCTTC. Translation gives CSASGTYNEQFF.

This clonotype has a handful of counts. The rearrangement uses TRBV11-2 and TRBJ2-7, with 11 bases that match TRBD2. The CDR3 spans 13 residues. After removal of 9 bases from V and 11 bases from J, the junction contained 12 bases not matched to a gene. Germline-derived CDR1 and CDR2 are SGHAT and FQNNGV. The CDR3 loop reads CASRPLAGGKEYF. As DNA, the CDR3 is TGTGCCAGTAGACCCTTAGCGGGGGGGAAAGAGTACTTC. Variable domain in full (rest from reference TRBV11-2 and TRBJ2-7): EAGVAQSPRYKIIEKRQSVAFWCNPISGHATLYWYQQILGQGPKLLIQFQNNGVVDDSQLPKDRFSAERLKGVDSTLKIQPAKLEDSAVYLCASRPLAGGKEYFGPGTRLTVT.

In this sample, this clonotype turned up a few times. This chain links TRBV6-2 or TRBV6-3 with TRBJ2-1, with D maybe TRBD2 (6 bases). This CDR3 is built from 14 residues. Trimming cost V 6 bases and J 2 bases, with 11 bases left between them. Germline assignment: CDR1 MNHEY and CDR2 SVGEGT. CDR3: CASSLSSAYNEQFF. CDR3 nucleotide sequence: TGTGCCAGCAGCCTTTCTAGCGCCTACAATGAGCAGTTCTTC.

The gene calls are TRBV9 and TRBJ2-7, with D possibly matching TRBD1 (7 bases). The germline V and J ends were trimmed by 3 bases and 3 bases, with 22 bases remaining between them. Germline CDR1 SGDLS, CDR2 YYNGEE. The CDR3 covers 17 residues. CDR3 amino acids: CASSGSSGGAGGYEQYF. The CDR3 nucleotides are TGTGCCAGCAGCGGATCCTCTGGAGGGGCAGGGGGCTACGAGCAGTACTTC.

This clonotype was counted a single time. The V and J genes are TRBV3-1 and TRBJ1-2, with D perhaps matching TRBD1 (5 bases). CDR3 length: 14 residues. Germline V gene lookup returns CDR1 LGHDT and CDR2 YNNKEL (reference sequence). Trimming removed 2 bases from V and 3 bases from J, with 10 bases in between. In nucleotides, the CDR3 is TGTGCCAGCAGCCAATGGGGCGGAGACTATGGCTACACCTTC. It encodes CASSQWGGDYGYTF.

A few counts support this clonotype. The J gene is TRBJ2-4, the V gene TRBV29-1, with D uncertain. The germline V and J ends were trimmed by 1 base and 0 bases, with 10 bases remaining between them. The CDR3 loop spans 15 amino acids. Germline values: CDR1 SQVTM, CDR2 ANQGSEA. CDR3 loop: CSVEVQELAKNIQYF. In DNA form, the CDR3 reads TGCAGCGTTGAAGTCCAGGAGCTAGCCAAAAACATTCAGTACTTC.

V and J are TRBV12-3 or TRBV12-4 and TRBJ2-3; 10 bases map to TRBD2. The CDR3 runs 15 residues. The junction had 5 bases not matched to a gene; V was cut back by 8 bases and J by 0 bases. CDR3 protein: CASERGLASTDTQYF. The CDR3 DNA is TGTGCCAGCGAGAGGGGACTAGCGAGCACAGATACGCAGTATTTT.

Here the CDR3 reads CASSEALKNIQYF. CDR3 in DNA: TGTGCCAGCAGTGAAGCGCTCAAAAACATTCAGTACTTC. The chain couples TRBV6-1 to TRBJ2-4; no definite D call. Germline assignment: CDR1 MNHNS and CDR2 SASEGT. This CDR3 contains 13 residues. Deletions cut 0 bases from V and 3 bases from J, with 3 bases between.

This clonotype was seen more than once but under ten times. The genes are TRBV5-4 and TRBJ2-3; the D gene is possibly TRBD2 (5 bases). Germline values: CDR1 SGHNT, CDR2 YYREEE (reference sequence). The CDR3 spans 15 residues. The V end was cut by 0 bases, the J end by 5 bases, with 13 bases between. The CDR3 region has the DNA TGTGCCAGCAGCTTGGTGGCCCTAGGAGGAGATACGCAGTATTTT. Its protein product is CASSLVALGGDTQYF.

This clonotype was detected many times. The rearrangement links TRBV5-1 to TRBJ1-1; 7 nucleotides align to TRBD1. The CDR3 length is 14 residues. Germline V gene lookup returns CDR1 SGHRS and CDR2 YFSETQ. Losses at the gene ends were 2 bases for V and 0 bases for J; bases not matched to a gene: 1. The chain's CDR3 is CASSFRGLNTEAFF. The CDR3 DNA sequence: TGCGCCAGCAGCTTTAGGGGGCTGAACACTGAAGCTTTCTTT. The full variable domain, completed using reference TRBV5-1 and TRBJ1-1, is KAGVTQTPRYLIKTRGQQVTLSCSPISGHRSVSWYQQTPGQGLQFLFEYFSETQRNKGNFPGRFSGRQFSNSRSEMNVSTLELGDSALYLCASSFRGLNTEAFFGQGTRLTVV.

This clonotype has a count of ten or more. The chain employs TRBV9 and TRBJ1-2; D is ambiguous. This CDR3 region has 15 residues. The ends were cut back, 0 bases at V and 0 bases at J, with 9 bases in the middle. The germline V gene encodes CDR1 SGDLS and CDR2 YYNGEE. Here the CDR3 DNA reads TGTGCCAGCAGCGTAGGGGGTCAGGCTAACTATGGCTACACCTTC. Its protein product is CASSVGGQANYGYTF.

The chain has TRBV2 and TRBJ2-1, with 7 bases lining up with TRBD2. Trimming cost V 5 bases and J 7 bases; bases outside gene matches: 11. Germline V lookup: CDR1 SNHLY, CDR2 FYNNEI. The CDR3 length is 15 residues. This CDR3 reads CASSPRLAITNEQFF. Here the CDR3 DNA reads TGTGCCAGCAGTCCAAGACTAGCCATCACAAATGAGCAGTTCTTC.

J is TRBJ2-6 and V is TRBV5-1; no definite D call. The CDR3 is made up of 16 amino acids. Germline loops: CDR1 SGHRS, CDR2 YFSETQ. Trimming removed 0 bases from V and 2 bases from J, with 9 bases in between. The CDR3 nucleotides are TGCGCCAGCAGCTTGGACAGCTTACCTGGGGCCAACGTCCTGACTTTC. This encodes CASSLDSLPGANVLTF. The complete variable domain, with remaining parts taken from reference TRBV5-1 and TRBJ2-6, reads KAGVTQTPRYLIKTRGQQVTLSCSPISGHRSVSWYQQTPGQGLQFLFEYFSETQRNKGNFPGRFSGRQFSNSRSEMNVSTLELGDSALYLCASSLDSLPGANVLTFGAGSRLTVL.

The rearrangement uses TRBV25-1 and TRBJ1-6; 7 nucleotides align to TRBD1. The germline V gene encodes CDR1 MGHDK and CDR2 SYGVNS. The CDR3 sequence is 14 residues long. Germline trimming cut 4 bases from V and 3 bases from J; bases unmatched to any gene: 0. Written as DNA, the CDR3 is TGTGCCAGCAGTGGGACAGGCTATAATTCACCCCTCCACTTT. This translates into CASSGTGYNSPLHF.

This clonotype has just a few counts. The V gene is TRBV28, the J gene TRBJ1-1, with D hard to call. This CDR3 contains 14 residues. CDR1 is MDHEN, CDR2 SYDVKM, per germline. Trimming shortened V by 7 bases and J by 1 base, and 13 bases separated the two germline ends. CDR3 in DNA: TGTGCCAGCATCCGATCACAGCCGAACACTGAAGCTTTCTTT. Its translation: CASIRSQPNTEAFF.

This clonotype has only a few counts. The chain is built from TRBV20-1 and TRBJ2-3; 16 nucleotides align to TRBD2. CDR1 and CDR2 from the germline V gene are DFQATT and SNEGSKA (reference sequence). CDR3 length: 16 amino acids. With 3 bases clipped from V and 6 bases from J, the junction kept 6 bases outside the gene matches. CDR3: CSASPGLAGGSDTQYF. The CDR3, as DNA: TGCAGTGCTAGTCCGGGACTAGCGGGGGGGTCTGATACGCAGTATTTT.

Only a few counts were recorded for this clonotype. CDR3 amino acids: CSVEVRKSTGELFF. CDR3 DNA: TGCAGCGTTGAAGTTAGGAAGTCCACCGGGGAGCTGTTTTTT. V usage is TRBV29-1 and J usage is TRBJ2-2; D remains unclear. Germline V lookup: CDR1 SQVTM, CDR2 ANQGSEA. Trimming took 1 base from V and 4 from J, leaving 10 bases between them. CDR3 length: 14 residues.

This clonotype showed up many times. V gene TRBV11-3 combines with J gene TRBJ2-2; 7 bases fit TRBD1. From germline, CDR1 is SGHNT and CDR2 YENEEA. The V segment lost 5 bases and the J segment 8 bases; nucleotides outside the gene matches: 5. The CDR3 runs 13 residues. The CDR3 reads CASSDTGAGELFF. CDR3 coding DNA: TGTGCCAGCAGCGACACAGGGGCTGGGGAGCTGTTTTTT. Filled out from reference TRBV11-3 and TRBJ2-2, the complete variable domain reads EAGVVQSPRYKIIEKKQPVAFWCNPISGHNTLYWYLQNLGQGPELLIRYENEEAVDDSQLPKDRFSAERLKGVDSTLKIQPAELGDSAVYLCASSDTGAGELFFGEGSRLTVL.

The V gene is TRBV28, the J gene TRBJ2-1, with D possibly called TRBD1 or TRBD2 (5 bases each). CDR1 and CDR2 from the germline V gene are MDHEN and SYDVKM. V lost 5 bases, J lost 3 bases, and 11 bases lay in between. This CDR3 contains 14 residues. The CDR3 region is CASSEGTFYNEQFF. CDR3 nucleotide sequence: TGTGCCAGCAGTGAGGGGACCTTCTACAATGAGCAGTTCTTC.

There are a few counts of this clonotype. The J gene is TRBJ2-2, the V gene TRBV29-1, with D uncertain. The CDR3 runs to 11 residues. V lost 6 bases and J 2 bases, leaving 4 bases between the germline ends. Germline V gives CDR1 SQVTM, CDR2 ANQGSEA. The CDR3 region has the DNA TGCAGCGTAATAAACACCGGGGAGCTGTTTTTT. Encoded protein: CSVINTGELFF.

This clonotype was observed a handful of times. CDR3 residues: CSVQEMGAADTQYF. In DNA, the CDR3 is TGCAGCGTCCAAGAAATGGGAGCTGCAGATACGCAGTATTTT. The chain links TRBV29-1 to TRBJ2-3; a weak D match, TRBD2 (5 bases). Germline V gene lookup returns CDR1 SQVTM and CDR2 ANQGSEA. CDR3 length: 14 amino acids. V was clipped by 6 bases and J by 4 bases, with 17 bases between them.